These T cell receptor beta chains were read from a single sample in a study of blood T cell repertoires in COVID-19. Assay used: immunoSEQ multiplex PCR; TCRdb lists only in-frame clones, some missing. The table lists about 220,000 clones, 65% to 90% of them singletons, with about 5% in the top ten. Sequencing used peripheral blood. Receptors were obtained from a human donor in a cohort sampled during active COVID-19. The CDR3 runs from the conserved cysteine through the conserved F or W. The order of the fields is clone size, V gene, J gene, D gene, CDR3 protein, CDR3 DNA. D genes are given only for firm matches. Clone size is stated in some rows and not others, as once, few, many or a class when expanded.

>many|TRBV27|TRBJ2-2|TRBD1
CASRRPGGMRGELFF
TGTGCCAGCAGGCGACCAGGGGGCATGAGGGGGGAGCTGTTTTTT
>NA|TRBV9|TRBJ2-2|TRBD1
CASSFLQGAGTGELFF
TGTGCCAGCAGCTTTTTGCAGGGGGCCGGCACCGGGGAGCTGTTTTTT
>few|TRBV7-2|TRBJ1-6|NA
CASSSRQHRSYNSPLHF
TGTGCCAGCAGCTCTCGACAGCACAGGTCCTATAATTCACCCCTCCACTTT
>NA|TRBV19|TRBJ1-4|NA
CASRGSTPGSEKLFF
TGTGCCAGTAGAGGGAGCACCCCTGGGAGTGAAAAACTGTTTTTT
>NA|TRBV18|TRBJ2-1|TRBD1
CASSGTQGALSYNEQFF
TGTGCCAGCTCGGGAACTCAGGGGGCGCTGTCCTACAATGAGCAGTTCTTC
>NA|TRBV5-5|TRBJ2-5|NA
CASSSITGGVEETQYF
TGTGCCAGCAGCTCGATTACAGGGGGGGTAGAAGAGACCCAGTACTTC
>NA|TRBV7-2|TRBJ2-7|NA
CASSFHSQGFYEQYF
TGTGCCAGCAGCTTCCACTCCCAGGGATTCTACGAGCAGTACTTC
>NA|TRBV7-8|TRBJ1-5|TRBD1
CASSLTPGQNNQPQHF
TGTGCCAGCAGCTTAACCCCGGGACAGAACAATCAGCCCCAGCATTTT
>NA|TRBV4-3|TRBJ2-2|NA
CASSQRDLNTGELFF
TGCGCCAGCAGCCAGCGGGACTTGAACACCGGGGAGCTGTTTTTT
>NA|TRBV19|TRBJ1-3|NA
CASSAGTPISGNTIYF
TGTGCCAGTAGTGCCGGGACACCCATCTCTGGAAACACCATATATTTT
>NA|TRBV18|TRBJ1-2|NA
CASSSQGNYGYTF
TGTGCCAGCTCATCTCAGGGAAACTATGGCTACACCTTC
>NA|TRBV6-2/TRBV6-3|TRBJ2-4|NA
CASSREGLIAKNIQYF
TGTGCCAGCAGTCGGGAAGGCCTTATAGCCAAAAACATTCAGTACTTC
>NA|TRBV28|TRBJ1-6|TRBD1
CASVPGGQYNSPLHF
TGTGCCAGCGTACCAGGGGGCCAGTATAATTCACCCCTCCACTTT
>NA|TRBV24-1|TRBJ2-3|TRBD2
CATRRTSGSTDTQYF
TGTGCCACCAGGAGGACTAGCGGGAGCACAGATACGCAGTATTTT
>NA|TRBV18|TRBJ1-1|TRBD1
CASSRNYRGPVDTEAFF
TGTGCCAGCTCAAGAAATTACAGGGGCCCAGTGGACACTGAAGCTTTCTTT
>NA|TRBV30|TRBJ2-1|NA
CAWSVIRDNEQFF
TGTGCCTGGAGTGTAATTCGGGACAATGAGCAGTTCTTC
>many|TRBV24-1|TRBJ2-7|TRBD2
CATSDFGGEGEQYF
TGTGCCACCAGTGATTTCGGCGGGGAGGGCGAGCAGTACTTC
>NA|TRBV7-3|TRBJ1-2|NA
CASSYRGADGYTF
TGTGCCAGCAGCTACCGGGGGGCAGATGGCTACACCTTC
>NA|TRBV30|TRBJ2-7|NA
CAWSRQDLKGWEQYF
TGTGCCTGGAGTCGACAGGACCTCAAGGGATGGGAGCAGTACTTC
>NA|TRBV29-1|TRBJ2-7|TRBD2
CSVESRGITYEQYF
TGCAGCGTTGAATCGCGGGGGATAACCTACGAGCAGTACTTC
>once|TRBV11-1|TRBJ1-1|NA
CASSMNQGWVTEAFF
TGTGCCAGCAGCATGAACCAGGGGTGGGTCACTGAAGCTTTCTTT
>NA|TRBV18|TRBJ2-7|TRBD1
CASSPVDRGYEQYF
TGTGCCAGCTCACCGGTCGACAGGGGATACGAGCAGTACTTC
>NA|TRBV28|TRBJ1-1|TRBD1
CASRGRQGRTEAFF
TGTGCCAGCAGGGGCAGACAGGGAAGGACTGAAGCTTTCTTT
>NA|TRBV27|TRBJ2-3|NA
CASIKKNSGTDTQYF
TGTGCCAGCATTAAAAAGAACTCTGGCACAGATACGCAGTATTTT
>NA|TRBV28|TRBJ2-7|NA
CASSLTIGEQYF
TGTGCCAGCAGTTTGACAATTGGTGAGCAGTACTTC
>NA|TRBV5-4|TRBJ1-3|NA
CASSEEVGNTIYF
TGTGCCAGCAGCGAGGAGGTCGGAAACACCATATATTTT
>NA|TRBV29-1|TRBJ2-7|TRBD1
CSVVRDRGLLGSYEQYF
TGCAGCGTTGTCCGGGACAGGGGGCTACTGGGCTCCTACGAGCAGTACTTC
>NA|TRBV5-5|TRBJ1-5|NA
CASSSVYNQPQHF
TGTGCCAGCAGCTCCGTTTACAATCAGCCCCAGCATTTT
>NA|TRBV4-1|TRBJ1-4|NA
CASSQTSLSGFGGEKLFF
TGCGCCAGCAGCCAAACATCGTTGTCAGGATTTGGAGGTGAAAAACTGTTTTTT